One TCR beta chain is described in this entry. These data belong to a study of blood T cell repertoires in COVID-19. Study summary: The samples span acute and convalescent COVID-19 from the United States, Italy and Spain. The analysed material was cDNA or gDNA that came from T cells, B-cell-depleted T cells, or PBMCs.

The length of the CDR3 is 12 residues. CDR1 and CDR2 (germline): SQVTM, ANQGSEA. With 6 bases removed from V and 1 base from J, the gap between germline ends came to 9 bases. Authors' analysis steps: Scientists estimated how many nucleated cells there were by amplifying reference gene primers. Generated by immunoSEQ multiplex PCR, the TCRdb table keeps only in-frame clones and is missing some. That table is the source of V, J and clone size, and D and trimming were worked out from the DNA. The sample lists some 88,000 clones, roughly 90% occurring once. The material sequenced was peripheral blood. The sequence was collected from a man aged 55 to 70 with acute or convalescent COVID-19. This chain connects TRBV29-1 to TRBJ1-2; D might be TRBD1 (5 bases). CDR3 loop: CSVKDSNYGYTF. As DNA, the CDR3 is TGCAGCGTCAAAGACAGTAACTATGGCTACACCTTC. The whole variable domain, filled in from reference TRBV29-1 and TRBJ1-2, reads SAVISQKPSRDICQRGTSLTIQCQVDSQVTMMFWYRQQPGQSLTLIATANQGSEATYESGFVIDKFPISRPNLTFSTLTVSNMSPEDSSIYLCSVKDSNYGYTFGSGTRLTVV.